This T cell receptor (beta chain) was recovered during a study of OX40 agonist ivuxolimab in advanced cancers. TCRdb's table, derived via immunoSEQ multiplex PCR, lists solely in-frame clones and lacks some. Of 20,000 to 25,000 clones listed, about 85% are singletons. CDR3 length: 15 amino acids. V shed 4 bases and J shed 2 bases, with 12 bases lying between them. In germline, CDR1 is KGHSH, CDR2 LQKENI. The receptor was isolated from an adult with an advanced solid tumor such as melanoma, head and neck, liver or kidney cancer. The sequencing used CD4+ or CD8+ T cells sorted from blood, collected in a trial of the OX40 agonist ivuxolimab. The J gene is TRBJ2-1, the V gene TRBV18; TRBD1 is a possible D gene (5 bases). The CDR3: CASSRGQLPYNEQFF. The CDR3 DNA sequence: TGTGCCAGCTCACGAGGACAACTCCCCTACAATGAGCAGTTCTTC. The variable domain in full, with the rest retrieved from reference TRBV18 and TRBJ2-1, is NAGVMQNPRHLVRRRGQEARLRCSPMKGHSHVYWYRQLPEEGLKFMVYLQKENIIDESGMPKERFSAEFPKEGPSILRIQQVVRGDSAAYFCASSRGQLPYNEQFFGPGTRLTVL.